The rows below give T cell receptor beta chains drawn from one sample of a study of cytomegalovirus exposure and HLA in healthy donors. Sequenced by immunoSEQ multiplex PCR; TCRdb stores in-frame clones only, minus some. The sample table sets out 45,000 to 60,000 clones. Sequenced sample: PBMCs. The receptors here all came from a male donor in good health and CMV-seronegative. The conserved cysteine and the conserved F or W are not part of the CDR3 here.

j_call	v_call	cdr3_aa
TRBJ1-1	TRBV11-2	ASSLDRGGTEAF
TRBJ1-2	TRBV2	ASSASIPLGRGYT
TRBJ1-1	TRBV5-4	ASSLGEGRRDTEAF
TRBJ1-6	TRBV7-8	ASSSSNSPLH
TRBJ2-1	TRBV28	ASSFGGSKNNEQF
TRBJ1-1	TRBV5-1	ASSLGQGRDTEAF
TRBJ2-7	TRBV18	ASSWTDYEQY
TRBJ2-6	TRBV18	ASSPISFGGANVLT
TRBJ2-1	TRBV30	AWRSDRGSYNEQF
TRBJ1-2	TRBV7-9	ASSLGRDTIYGYT
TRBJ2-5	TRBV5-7	ASSLDPNRGLWETQY
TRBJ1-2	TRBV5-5	ASSYNLTGGRYGYT
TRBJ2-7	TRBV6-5	ASSYGQGSYEQY
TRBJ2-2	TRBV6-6	ASTLQGTNTGELF
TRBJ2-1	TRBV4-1	ASSQEASRSYNEQF
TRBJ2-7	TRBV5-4	ASSAGVSALYEQY
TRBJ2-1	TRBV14	ASSYTGEPYNEQF
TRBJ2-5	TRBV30	AWSAARAGTQY
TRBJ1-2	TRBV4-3	ASSQDMERPEYGYT
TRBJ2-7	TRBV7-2	ASSRRGAYEQY
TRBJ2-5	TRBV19	ASSQTQY
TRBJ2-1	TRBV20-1	SASRGREQF
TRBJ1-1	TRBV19	ASSMSMDREAEAF
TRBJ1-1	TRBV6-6	ASRDTWMNTEAF
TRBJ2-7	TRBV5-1	ASSLDFFGGSHEQY
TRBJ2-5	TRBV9	ASSVGEGRGTQY
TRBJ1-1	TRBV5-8	ASSLVVNTEAF
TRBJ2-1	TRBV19	ASSCPRDSQSSDNEQF
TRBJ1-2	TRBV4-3	ASSLATEANYGYT
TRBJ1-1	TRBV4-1	ASSQDGFGRNYEAF
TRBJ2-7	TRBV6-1	ASSLRGSLSYEQY
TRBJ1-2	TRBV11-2	ASSLGTGGIANYGYT
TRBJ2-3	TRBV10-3	AISGAGLGGRDTQY
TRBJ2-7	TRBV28	ASSLREVQY
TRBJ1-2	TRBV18	ASSPQKQANYGYT
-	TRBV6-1	ASSPGDHAYEQY
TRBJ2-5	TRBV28	ASSSGGGGSETQY
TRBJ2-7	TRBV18	ASSPGTGGTNEQY
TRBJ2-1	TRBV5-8	ASSRRQGASDNEQF
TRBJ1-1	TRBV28	ASSLAGMNTEAF
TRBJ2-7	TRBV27	ASSPRTGLSYEQY
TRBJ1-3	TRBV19	ASSIPGMAGNTIY
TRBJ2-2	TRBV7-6	ASSLGHQGDSRNTGELF
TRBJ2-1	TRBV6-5	ASSYSFDNEQF
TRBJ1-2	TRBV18	ASSQNTAGEHYGYT
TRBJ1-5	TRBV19	ASSIVRDQPQH
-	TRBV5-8	ASSLGTGYYEQY
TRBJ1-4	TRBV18	ASSPPGEGAREKLF